The 25 T cell receptor beta chains below all came from one sample that was sequenced in a study of shared clonotypes between healthy human individuals. Data came from immunoSEQ multiplex PCR; TCRdb stores just in-frame clones and leaves some out. The table has over 800,000 clones, 80% to 95% seen once. CD8 cells classed as naive were CD45RO-negative and positively selected for CCR7, excluding terminally differentiated effector memory CD45RA+ cells. Sequenced: naive CD8+ T cells sorted from blood. The source is a man aged 30-40 years in good health.

J is TRBJ1-2 and V is TRBV4-1; 10 bases line up with TRBD1. This CDR3 region has 16 residues. The ends lost 0 bases at V and 4 bases at J; junction bases unmatched: 5. Germline CDR1 and CDR2: MGHRA and YSYEKL. The CDR3 spells CASSQERQGAGYGYTF. The CDR3 DNA is TGCGCCAGCAGCCAAGAAAGACAGGGGGCGGGCTATGGCTACACCTTC.

The gene calls are TRBV7-3 and TRBJ2-6, with 8 bases aligning to TRBD2. Germline V gene sequence: CDR1 SGHTA, CDR2 FQGTGA. V trimming: 1 base; J trimming: 0 bases; junction bases outside the gene matches: 2. This CDR3 region has 17 residues. The CDR3, as DNA: TGTGCCAGCAGCTTAATGCTAGCGGGCTCTGGGGCCAACGTCCTGACTTTC. Its protein product is CASSLMLAGSGANVLTF.

The chain employs TRBV27 and TRBJ2-3, with 7 positions matching TRBD2. J was trimmed by 3 bases and V by 2 bases; bases with no gene match: 5. The CDR3 is 15 amino acids. Germline-derived CDR1 and CDR2 are MNHEY and SMNVEV (reference sequence). The CDR3 nucleotides are TGTGCCAGCAGTTTAAGGCGGGAGAGGACAGATACGCAGTATTTT. Protein sequence: CASSLRRERTDTQYF.

This clone was seen once. For the CDR3, the DNA is TGTGCCAGCAGCGTTGGGGTTAGGGGGACAACTAATGAAAAACTGTTTTTT. Amino acid sequence: CASSVGVRGTTNEKLFF. The gene calls are TRBV9 and TRBJ1-4; tentative D call: TRBD1 (6 bases). The CDR3 is made up of 17 amino acids. CDR1 and CDR2 from the germline V gene are SGDLS and YYNGEE. Trimming cost V 2 bases and J 0 bases, with 14 bases left between them.

The V gene is TRBV6-5, the J gene TRBJ1-1; the D is unclear. There are 14 residues in the CDR3. CDR1 and CDR2 from the germline V gene are MNHEY and SVGAGI. With 0 bases removed from V and 6 bases from J, the gap between germline ends came to 11 bases. The CDR3 region has the DNA TGTGCCAGCAGTTACTCGCACATGCTATCTGAAGCTTTCTTT. Amino acid sequence: CASSYSHMLSEAFF.

V and J are TRBV7-9 and TRBJ2-2, with D hard to call. This CDR3 contains 11 residues. Trimming pared 8 bases from V and 7 bases from J, leaving 8 bases between. CDR1 is SEHNR and CDR2 is FQNEAQ in the germline V gene (reference sequence). The CDR3: CASFQGGELFF. CDR3 coding DNA: TGTGCCAGCTTTCAAGGCGGGGAGCTGTTTTTT. The full variable domain, with the rest looked up from reference TRBV7-9 and TRBJ2-2, is DTGVSQNPRHKITKRGQNVTFRCDPISEHNRLYWYRQTLGQGPEFLTYFQNEAQLEKSRLLSDRFSAERPKGSFSTLEIQRTEQGDSAMYLCASFQGGELFFGEGSRLTVL.

This sequence joins TRBV6-5 and TRBJ1-2; maybe TRBD1 (5 bases). The germline V gene has CDR1 MNHEY and CDR2 SVGAGI. The V end lost 5 bases, the J end lost 8 bases, and 15 bases lay between the germline ends. This CDR3 has 13 amino acids. CDR3 sequence reads: CASSGRPRQGYTF. CDR3 nucleotide sequence: TGTGCCAGCAGTGGCCGGCCACGACAGGGCTACACCTTC.

The V call is TRBV7-9, the J call TRBJ2-1; 8 bases map to TRBD2. J was trimmed by 0 bases and V by 4 bases; bases with no gene match: 8. CDR1 and CDR2 from the germline V gene are SEHNR and FQNEAQ (reference sequence). This CDR3 has 17 amino acids. The CDR3 DNA follows: TGTGCCAGCAGCTCCGACTTTGCGGGAGGCTCCTACAATGAGCAGTTCTTC. It codes for CASSSDFAGGSYNEQFF. The full variable domain, with the rest looked up from reference TRBV7-9 and TRBJ2-1, is DTGVSQNPRHKITKRGQNVTFRCDPISEHNRLYWYRQTLGQGPEFLTYFQNEAQLEKSRLLSDRFSAERPKGSFSTLEIQRTEQGDSAMYLCASSSDFAGGSYNEQFFGPGTRLTVL.

The V gene is TRBV6-4, the J gene TRBJ2-1; 7 positions match TRBD2. Germline assignment: CDR1 MRHNA and CDR2 SNTAGT. The CDR3 covers 15 residues. V shed 6 bases and J 6 bases; nucleotides not matched to a gene: 11. The CDR3 here is CASSPRLAAVNEQFF. For the CDR3, the DNA is TGTGCCAGCAGCCCCCGACTAGCCGCAGTCAATGAGCAGTTCTTC.

The V call is TRBV7-9, the J call TRBJ2-7; tentative D call: TRBD1 (5 bases). Germline assignment: CDR1 SEHNR and CDR2 FQNEAQ (reference sequence). CDR3 length: 13 residues. V lost 1 base to trimming and J lost 6 bases, with 10 bases between them. The CDR3 protein is CASSLGLRGEQYF. Here the CDR3 DNA reads TGTGCCAGCAGCTTAGGGTTAAGGGGCGAGCAGTACTTC.

In its sample, this clone was seen once. The CDR3 region is CASSGRGLIYEQYF. DNA for the CDR3: TGTGCCAGCAGTGGGCGGGGCTTGATCTACGAGCAGTACTTC. The gene calls are TRBV6-1 and TRBJ2-7; tentatively, D is TRBD2 (6 bases). Looked up from germline, CDR1 is MNHNS and CDR2 is SASEGT. This CDR3 has 14 residues. V lost 4 bases and J 3 bases, leaving 13 bases between the germline ends.

This clone was found many times. The chain employs TRBV28 and TRBJ2-1; 9 nucleotides agree with TRBD2. The CDR3 totals 15 residues. V dropped 7 bases and J dropped 3; count of bases not matched to a gene: 7. The germline CDR1 and CDR2 sequences are MDHEN and SYDVKM. The CDR3 region is CASTFGGRDYNEQFF. In DNA form, the CDR3 reads TGTGCCAGCACCTTTGGCGGGAGGGACTACAATGAGCAGTTCTTC.

The chain links TRBV4-2 to TRBJ2-7; no definite D call. Germline V gene lookup returns CDR1 LGHNA and CDR2 YNFKEQ. The CDR3 is 14 residues long. V was pared by 0 bases and J by 2 bases, with 8 bases between. CDR3 DNA: TGTGCCAGCAGCCAAGATCCAGGTACCTACGAGCAGTACTTC. Translated: CASSQDPGTYEQYF.

DNA for the CDR3: TGTGCCAGCAGTGGAGCGGGAGAGCAGTACTTC. Its protein product is CASSGAGEQYF. The rearrangement links TRBV2 to TRBJ2-7, with 7 bases matching TRBD2. The CDR3 has 11 residues. Germline assignment: CDR1 SNHLY and CDR2 FYNNEI. The ends lost 4 bases at V and 7 bases at J; junction bases unmatched: 1.

V and J are TRBV10-2 and TRBJ2-2, with TRBD2 matching 7 bases. This CDR3 has 13 residues. With V trimmed by 6 bases and J by 4 bases, 2 bases remained unmatched. The germline V gene has CDR1 WSHSY and CDR2 SAAADI. CDR3 sequence: CASRGGVTGELFF. The CDR3 DNA reads TGCGCCAGCAGGGGAGGGGTCACCGGGGAGCTGTTTTTT.

The genes are TRBV5-6 and TRBJ1-4; 8 bases map to TRBD1. In germline, CDR1 is SGHDT, CDR2 YYEEEE. V shed 0 bases and J 11 bases; nucleotides not matched to a gene: 6. The CDR3 consists of 14 residues. The CDR3 DNA follows: TGTGCCAGCAGCTTGGGGCAGGGGGCATCGAAACTGTTTTTT. Translated, it gives CASSLGQGASKLFF.

The chain joins TRBV6-1 to TRBJ2-7, with D maybe TRBD2 (5 bases). The CDR3 loop spans 17 amino acids. Germline-derived CDR1 and CDR2 are MNHNS and SASEGT. V was cut by 1 base and J by 3 bases, with 19 bases left in between. The CDR3 loop is CASSEDGVVLAGYEQYF. CDR3 nucleotide sequence: TGTGCCAGCAGTGAAGATGGGGTTGTCTTGGCGGGCTACGAGCAGTACTTC.

The chain recombines TRBV30 with TRBJ2-5; weak D call: TRBD2 (7 bases). V was trimmed by 0 bases and J by 5 bases, leaving 10 bases between them. Germline V CDR1 and CDR2: GTSNPN, SVGIG (reference sequence). The CDR3 length is 13 residues. CDR3 bases: TGTGCCTGGAGTGTGGGCGGGGGCGAGACCCAGTACTTC. It is translated as CAWSVGGGETQYF.

The gene calls are TRBV6-6 and TRBJ1-1; D is possibly TRBD1 (6 bases). The V end was cut by 7 bases, the J end by 3 bases, with 12 bases between. In germline, CDR1 is MNHNY, CDR2 SVGAGI (reference sequence). The CDR3 totals 13 residues. CDR3 nucleotide sequence: TGTGCCAGCAAGCCACAGGGAGACACTGAAGCTTTCTTT. Its translation is CASKPQGDTEAFF.

The chain is built from TRBV6-6 and TRBJ2-7, with 10 bases lining up with TRBD1. V was pared by 4 bases and J by 4 bases, with 10 bases of the junction left unmatched. The CDR3 has 16 residues. Germline CDR1 reads MNHNY; CDR2 reads SVGAGI (reference sequence). The CDR3 DNA reads TGTGCCAGCAGTTCTACTGCAGGACAGGGGGTATACGAGCAGTACTTC. Protein product: CASSSTAGQGVYEQYF.

This clone was detected only once. V and J are TRBV15 and TRBJ1-5; D unclear. The CDR3 runs to 14 residues. Between the trimmed V and J ends, which lost 1 base and 3 bases, there was a span of 7 bases. Germline lookup yields CDR1 LNHNV and CDR2 YYDKDF (reference sequence). Here the CDR3 DNA reads TGTGCCACCAGCAGAGTTGGGGTCAATCAGCCCCAGCATTTT. Translated: CATSRVGVNQPQHF.

The V call is TRBV27, the J call TRBJ2-7; TRBD1 agrees at 9 bases. The CDR3 has 14 residues. Germline V CDR1 and CDR2: MNHEY, SMNVEV (reference sequence). The V segment lost 4 bases and the J segment 5 bases; nucleotides outside the gene matches: 6. In DNA form, the CDR3 reads TGTGCCAGCAGTTCCGGGACAGGGACCCACGAGCAGTACTTC. It is translated as CASSSGTGTHEQYF.

This chain joins TRBV2 and TRBJ1-2; D uncertain. V was cut by 11 bases and J by 2 bases, with 12 bases left in between. The CDR3 is 12 amino acids. CDR1 and CDR2 (germline): SNHLY, FYNNEI. The DNA for the CDR3 is TGTGCCGGGGAAGGGAGAAACTATGGCTACACCTTC. This encodes CAGEGRNYGYTF.

V is TRBV29-1 and J is TRBJ2-1; the D gene is possibly TRBD1 (5 bases). The germline V gene encodes CDR1 SQVTM and CDR2 ANQGSEA. V lost 6 bases and J lost 4, with 19 bases in between. The CDR3 consists of 15 residues. The CDR3 nucleotides read TGCAGCGTCGCAGGGAACAGTCCCCGATACAATGAGCAGTTCTTC. As protein: CSVAGNSPRYNEQFF.

This sequence joins TRBV7-6 and TRBJ1-1; possible D gene TRBD1, 5 bases. Trimming removed 5 bases at V and 0 bases at J, with 13 bases between. Germline CDR1 and CDR2: SGHVS and FNYEAQ. This CDR3 is built from 15 residues. The CDR3 reads CASSGDRAMNTEAFF. In DNA, the CDR3 is TGTGCCAGCAGCGGAGACAGAGCCATGAACACTGAAGCTTTCTTT.